This section outlines one T cell receptor beta chain sequence together with its context. Its target is not known. Measured with immunoSEQ multiplex PCR; TCRdb has only the in-frame clones, and not every one. The sample holds about 150,000 clones, about 89% seen once. The sample belongs to a study of T cell responses to AZD1222 COVID-19 vaccine. Notes on the study in general: Without day 14 samples, only post-peak T cell repertoires were studied.

The CDR3 consists of 16 residues. Germline CDR1 reads SEHNR; CDR2 reads FQNEAQ (reference sequence). V was cut by 2 bases and J by 8 bases, with 21 bases left in between. The chain has TRBV7-9 and TRBJ1-2, with D hard to call. The TCR originated in an adult who received the AZD1222 COVID-19 vaccine. Material: peripheral blood, obtained 28 days after the second AZD1222 dose. CDR3 DNA: TGTGCCAGCAGCTTAAATTCAGTCGGTGCCGGGGTAGGCTACACCTTC. Protein: CASSLNSVGAGVGYTF.